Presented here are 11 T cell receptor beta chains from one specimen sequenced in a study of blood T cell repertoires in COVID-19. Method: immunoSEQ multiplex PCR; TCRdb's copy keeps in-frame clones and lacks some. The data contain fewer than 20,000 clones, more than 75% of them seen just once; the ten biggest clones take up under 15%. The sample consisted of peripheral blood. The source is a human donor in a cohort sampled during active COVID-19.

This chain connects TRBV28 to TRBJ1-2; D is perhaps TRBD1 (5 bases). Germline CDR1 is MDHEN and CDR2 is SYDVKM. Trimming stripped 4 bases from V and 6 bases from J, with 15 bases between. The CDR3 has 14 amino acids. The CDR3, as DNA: TGTGCCAGCAGTTCCGTCGGGAGGGGCAATGGCTACACCTTC. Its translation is CASSSVGRGNGYTF.

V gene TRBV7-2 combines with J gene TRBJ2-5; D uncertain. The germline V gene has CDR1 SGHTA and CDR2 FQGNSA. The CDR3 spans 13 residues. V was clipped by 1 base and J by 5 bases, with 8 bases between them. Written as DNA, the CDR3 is TGTGCCAGCAGCTTAGGCCAGTTGGAGACCCAGTACTTC. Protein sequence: CASSLGQLETQYF.

The CDR3 nucleotides are TGTGCCAGCAGTTTTACGGGTCAGGGGACTGAAGCTTTCTTT. Protein product: CASSFTGQGTEAFF. The V and J genes are TRBV6-2 or TRBV6-3 and TRBJ1-1; the D gene is possibly TRBD1 (6 bases). The V gene's germline CDR1 is MNHEY and CDR2 SVGEGT. With 4 bases removed from V and 5 bases from J, the gap between germline ends came to 14 bases. The CDR3 spans 14 residues.

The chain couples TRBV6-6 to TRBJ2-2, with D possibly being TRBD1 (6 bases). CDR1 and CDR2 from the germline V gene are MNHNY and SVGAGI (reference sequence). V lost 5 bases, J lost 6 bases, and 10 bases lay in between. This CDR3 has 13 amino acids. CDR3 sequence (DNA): TGTGCCAGCAGTCCCAGGGGCTCCGGGGAGCTGTTTTTT. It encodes CASSPRGSGELFF.

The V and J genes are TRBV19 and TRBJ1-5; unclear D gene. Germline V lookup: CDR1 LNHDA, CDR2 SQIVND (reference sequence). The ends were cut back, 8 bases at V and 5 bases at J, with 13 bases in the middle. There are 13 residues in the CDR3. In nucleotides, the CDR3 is TGTGCCAGTCGGGGAGGGTCTGATCAGCCCCAGCATTTT. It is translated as CASRGGSDQPQHF.

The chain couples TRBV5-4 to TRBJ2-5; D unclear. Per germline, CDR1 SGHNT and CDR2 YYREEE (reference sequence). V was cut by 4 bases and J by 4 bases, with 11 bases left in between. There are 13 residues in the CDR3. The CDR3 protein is CASSLSIGETQYF. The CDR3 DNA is TGTGCCAGCAGCCTCTCGATCGGAGAGACCCAGTACTTC. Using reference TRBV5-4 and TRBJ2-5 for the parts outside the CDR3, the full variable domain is ETGVTQSPTHLIKTRGQQVTLRCSSQSGHNTVSWYQQALGQGPQFIFQYYREEENGRGNFPPRFSGLQFPNYSSELNVNALELDDSALYLCASSLSIGETQYFGPGTRLLVL.

The CDR3 spells CASSPPEGQRTEAFF. CDR3 DNA sequence: TGTGCCAGCTCACCCCCAGAGGGACAACGCACTGAAGCTTTCTTT. The chain uses TRBV18 and TRBJ1-1; D possibly corresponds to TRBD1 (6 bases). Germline CDR1 KGHSH, CDR2 LQKENI. Between the trimmed V and J ends, which lost 3 bases and 4 bases, there was a span of 15 bases. This CDR3 comprises 15 residues.

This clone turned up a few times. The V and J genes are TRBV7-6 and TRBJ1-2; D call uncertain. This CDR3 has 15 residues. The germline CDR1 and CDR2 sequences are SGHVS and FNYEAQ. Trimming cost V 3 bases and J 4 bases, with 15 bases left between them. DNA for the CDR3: TGTGCCAGCAGCTTCGATTCGTCGGGGTTCTATGGCTACACCTTC. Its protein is CASSFDSSGFYGYTF.

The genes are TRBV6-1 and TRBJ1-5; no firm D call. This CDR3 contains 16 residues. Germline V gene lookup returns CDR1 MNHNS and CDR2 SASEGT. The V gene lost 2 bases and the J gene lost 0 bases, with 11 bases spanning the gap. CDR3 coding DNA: TGTGCCAGCAGTGAACTCGAGATTCTTAGCAATCAGCCCCAGCATTTT. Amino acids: CASSELEILSNQPQHF.

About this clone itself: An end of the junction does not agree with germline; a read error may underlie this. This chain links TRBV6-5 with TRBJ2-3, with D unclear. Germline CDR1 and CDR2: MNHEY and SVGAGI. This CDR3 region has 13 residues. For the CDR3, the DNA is TGTGCCAGCAGTGACTCTTTCTTGGATACGCAGTATTTT. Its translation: CASSDSFLDTQYF.

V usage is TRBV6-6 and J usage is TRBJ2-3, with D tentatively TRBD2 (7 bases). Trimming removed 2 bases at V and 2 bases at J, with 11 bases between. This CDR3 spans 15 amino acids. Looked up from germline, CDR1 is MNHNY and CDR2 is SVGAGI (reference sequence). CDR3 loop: CASSYEGGPTDTQYF. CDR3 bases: TGTGCCAGCAGTTACGAGGGGGGGCCCACAGATACGCAGTATTTT.